Below, 7 T cell receptor beta chains from the same sample are listed, as sequenced in a study of glioma-infiltrating T cells. Amplification of TCR alpha and beta CDR3 regions from RNA used iRepertoire nested multiplex PCR. TCRdb recomputed calls from the multiplex PCR reads with MiXCR, one row per CDR3 protein. The data show more than 350,000 distinct CDR3 sequences, roughly two fifths seen once. Input material: glioma tissue, nonneoplastic brain tissue, or PBMCs (not recorded which). These receptors came from a human donor with low-grade glioma or glioblastoma, undergoing nonglioma brain surgery, or in good health (not recorded which).

In its sample, this clonotype was seen many times. The rearrangement uses TRBV27 and TRBJ2-1, with D perhaps matching TRBD2 (5 bases). The ends were cut back, 2 bases at V and 9 bases at J, with 14 bases in the middle. Germline V gene lookup returns CDR1 MNHEY and CDR2 SMNVEV (reference sequence). The CDR3 runs 14 residues. CDR3 residues: CASSLGSGLGEQFF. The CDR3 DNA sequence: TGTGCCAGCAGTTTAGGTTCGGGGTTAGGTGAGCAGTTCTTC.

Comment on this clonotype: A much more abundant neighbour one base away suggests this may be a read error. This chain connects TRBV27 to TRBJ1-2; maybe TRBD1 (6 bases). The CDR3 totals 14 residues. Germline values: CDR1 MNHEY, CDR2 SMNVEV (reference sequence). CDR3 loop: CASRTDRANYVYTF. The CDR3 nucleotides are TGTGCCAGCAGAACGGACAGAGCTAACTATGTCTACACCTTC.

The rearrangement uses TRBV10-3 and TRBJ1-1; D is perhaps TRBD1 (5 bases). CDR1 and CDR2 (germline): ENHRY, SYGVKD. The CDR3 contains 13 residues. Deletions cut 2 bases from V and 1 base from J, with 5 bases between. The CDR3 DNA reads TGTGCCATCAGTGAGACAGGGAACACTGAAGCTTTCTTT. It specifies CAISETGNTEAFF.

This clonotype was picked up many times. Here the CDR3 reads CSASSRHQETQYF. CDR3 coding DNA: TGCAGTGCTAGTTCCCGGCACCAAGAGACCCAGTACTTC. J is TRBJ2-5 and V is TRBV20-1; D uncertain. The V and J ends lost 3 bases and 0 bases respectively, with 8 bases between them. Germline V CDR1 and CDR2: DFQATT, SNEGSKA (reference sequence). CDR3 length equals 13 residues.

This clonotype was seen repeatedly, ten times or more. The chain has TRBV19 and TRBJ2-2, with TRBD2 matching over 9 bases. Germline-derived CDR1 and CDR2 are LNHDA and SQIVND (reference sequence). CDR3 length: 16 amino acids. V shed 2 bases, J shed 4 bases, and the junction held 5 bases outside the gene matches. CDR3 in amino acids: CASSIFRTSATGELFF. Here the CDR3 DNA reads TGTGCCAGTAGTATATTTCGGACTAGCGCCACCGGGGAGCTGTTTTTT. Supplemented by reference TRBV19 and TRBJ2-2, the full variable domain reads DGGITQSPKYLFRKEGQNVTLSCEQNLNHDAMYWYRQDPGQGLRLIYYSQIVNDFQKGDIAEGYSVSREKKESFPLTVTSAQKNPTAFYLCASSIFRTSATGELFFGEGSRLTVL.

Remarks on this clonotype: A read error is likely, as this CDR3 ends without the conserved phenylalanine or tryptophan. V and J are TRBV27 and TRBJ1-2, with D maybe TRBD1 (6 bases). V was shortened by 1 base and J by 5 bases, with 14 bases between the two germline ends. Germline V gives CDR1 MNHEY, CDR2 SMNVEV (reference sequence). The CDR3 has 15 residues. Written as DNA, the CDR3 is TGTGCCAGCAGTTTATTAAGCGGGGGCTCGTATGGCTACACCCTC. Amino acids: CASSLLSGGSYGYTL.

This clonotype was detected only a few times. This chain connects TRBV7-9 to TRBJ1-1, with unresolved D. Per germline, CDR1 SEHNR and CDR2 FQNEAQ (reference sequence). Trimming removed 0 bases from V and 4 bases from J, with 6 bases in between. The CDR3 spans 13 residues. The CDR3 region has the DNA TGTGCCAGCAGCTTAGCCCCAGTCACTGAAGCTTTCTTT. Its translation: CASSLAPVTEAFF.